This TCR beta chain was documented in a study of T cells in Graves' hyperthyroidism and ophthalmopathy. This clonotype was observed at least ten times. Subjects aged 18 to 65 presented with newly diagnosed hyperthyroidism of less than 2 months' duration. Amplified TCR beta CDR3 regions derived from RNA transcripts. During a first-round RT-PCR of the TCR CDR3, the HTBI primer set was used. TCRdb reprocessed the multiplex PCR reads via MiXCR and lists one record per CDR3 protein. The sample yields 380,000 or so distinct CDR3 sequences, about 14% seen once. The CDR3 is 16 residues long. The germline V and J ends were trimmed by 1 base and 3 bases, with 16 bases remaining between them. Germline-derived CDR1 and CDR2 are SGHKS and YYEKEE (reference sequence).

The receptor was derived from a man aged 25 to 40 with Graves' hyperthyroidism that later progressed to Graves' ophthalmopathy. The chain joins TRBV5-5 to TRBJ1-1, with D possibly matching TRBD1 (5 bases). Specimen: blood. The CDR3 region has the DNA TGTGCCAGCAGCTTGAGGGACCGGGGGACGGACACTGAAGCTTTCTTT. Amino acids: CASSLRDRGTDTEAFF.